Sequencing of this T cell receptor (beta chain) was carried out in a study of shared clonotypes between healthy human individuals. Across the whole study: Three CD4 naive, three CD4 memory, two CD8 naive and one CD8 memory plate were used per donor. Findings and caveats of the study: Owing to a small donor count, the genetic and exposure-history diversity represented was limited. Naive CD4 clonotype sharing across several donors was 4% to 5.5%.

V was cut by 4 bases and J by 2 bases, with 9 bases left in between. Germline values: CDR1 LNHNV, CDR2 YYDKDF (reference sequence). The CDR3 loop spans 14 amino acids. This clone has just a few counts. The antigen is undetermined. The protocol was immunoSEQ multiplex PCR, while the TCRdb copy is restricted to in-frame clones and leaves out a portion. Among roughly 330,000 clones listed, around two thirds were seen once. The chain uses TRBV15 and TRBJ1-5; D call uncertain. Sequenced material: memory CD4+ T cells sorted from blood. Subset denoted: CD45RA-negative fraction. The sequence derives from a man younger than 45 in good health. The CDR3 loop is CATSNPGGNQPQHF. CDR3 sequence (DNA): TGTGCCACCAGCAATCCCGGGGGCAATCAGCCCCAGCATTTT. Full variable domain (remainder filled in from reference TRBV15 and TRBJ1-5): DAMVIQNPRYQVTQFGKPVTLSCSQTLNHNVMYWYQQKSSQAPKLLFHYYDKDFNNEADTPDNFQSRRPNTSFCFLDIRSPGLGDTAMYLCATSNPGGNQPQHFGDGTRLSIL.